What follows are 8 T cell receptor beta chains derived from one specimen sequenced in a study of a mutant IDH1 vaccine in newly diagnosed glioma. These TCRs' antigens remain unknown. The time point is: week 35, safety follow-up. Doses of 300 ug of mutant IDH1 20-mer peptide were given with topical imiquimod. The repertoire was sequenced with immunoSEQ multiplex PCR; TCRdb's copy has only in-frame clones and lacks some. The sample has about 50,000 clones, 84% seen once; the top ten hold under 4.5%. This specimen consisted of PBMCs, obtained from a glioma patient whose treatment included an IDH1 peptide vaccine. The receptors come from a woman aged 18-29 years with glioma.

The V call is TRBV5-6, the J call TRBJ2-7; maybe TRBD1 (6 bases). The CDR3 is 15 residues long. The germline V and J ends were trimmed by 4 bases and 3 bases, with 17 bases remaining between them. Germline assignment: CDR1 SGHDT and CDR2 YYEEEE. The CDR3 reads CASSLGPGAGYEQYF. The CDR3 region has the DNA TGTGCCAGCAGCCTTGGACCAGGGGCAGGCTACGAGCAGTACTTC.

The chain has TRBV30 and TRBJ2-1, with TRBD2 identical over 7 bases. Germline trimming cut 0 bases from V and 8 bases from J; bases unmatched to any gene: 7. The germline V gene has CDR1 GTSNPN and CDR2 SVGIG (reference sequence). The CDR3 sequence is 14 residues long. This CDR3 reads CAWSVGRGMDEQFF. The CDR3 DNA reads TGTGCCTGGAGTGTGGGGCGGGGGATGGATGAGCAGTTCTTC. The full variable domain, rest sourced from reference TRBV30 and TRBJ2-1, is SQTIHQWPATLVQPVGSPLSLECTVEGTSNPNLYWYRQAAGRGLQLLFYSVGIGQISSEVPQNLSASRPQDRQFILSSKKLLLSDSGFYLCAWSVGRGMDEQFFGPGTRLTVL.

This chain links TRBV5-6 with TRBJ2-1; 8 nucleotides agree with TRBD2. Trimming took 2 bases from V and 4 from J; bases not matched to a gene: 8. Looked up from germline, CDR1 is SGHDT and CDR2 is YYEEEE. This CDR3 has 16 residues. In DNA form, the CDR3 reads TGTGCCAGCAGCTTACTGGCGGGGGGAAGGTACAATGAGCAGTTCTTC. Amino acids: CASSLLAGGRYNEQFF.

The chain uses TRBV7-2 and TRBJ2-7; D gene unclear. Germline loops: CDR1 SGHTA, CDR2 FQGNSA. This CDR3 region has 12 residues. The germline V and J ends were trimmed by 5 bases and 0 bases, with 5 bases remaining between them. CDR3 DNA: TGTGCCAGCAGCCCAAACTCCTACGAGCAGTACTTC. Amino acid sequence: CASSPNSYEQYF.

The chain links TRBV7-9 to TRBJ2-2; 13 bases are a match to TRBD2. CDR3 size: 18 residues. Germline trimming cut 5 bases from V and 7 bases from J; bases unmatched to any gene: 13. Per the germline V gene, CDR1 is SEHNR and CDR2 is FQNEAQ (reference sequence). This CDR3 reads CASSDGKLAGGRHGELFF. The CDR3 DNA reads TGTGCCAGCAGCGATGGAAAACTAGCGGGGGGGCGTCACGGGGAGCTGTTTTTT.

This clone came up a few times. The V and J genes are TRBV6-1 and TRBJ1-5, with D hard to call. Germline lookup yields CDR1 MNHNS and CDR2 SASEGT. This CDR3 is built from 15 residues. Deletions cut 1 base from V and 0 bases from J, with 7 bases between. CDR3 nucleotide sequence: TGTGCCAGCAGTGAAGGTCGGTTTAGCAATCAGCCCCAGCATTTT. Its protein product is CASSEGRFSNQPQHF.

The chain combines TRBV9 with TRBJ2-2; 10 nucleotides align to TRBD1. The ends lost 2 bases at V and 7 bases at J; junction bases unmatched: 8. The CDR3 runs 16 residues. In germline, CDR1 is SGDLS, CDR2 YYNGEE. The CDR3 protein is CASSVTPGQGIGELFF. CDR3 coding DNA: TGTGCCAGCAGCGTTACCCCGGGACAGGGGATCGGGGAGCTGTTTTTT.

The rearrangement uses TRBV27 and TRBJ2-7; D is possibly TRBD1 (5 bases). Between the trimmed V and J ends, which lost 3 bases and 6 bases, there was a span of 12 bases. This CDR3 has 13 residues. From germline, CDR1 is MNHEY and CDR2 SMNVEV (reference sequence). The CDR3 reads CASSLGQGLEQYF. In DNA form, the CDR3 reads TGTGCCAGCAGTTTGGGGCAGGGCCTCGAGCAGTACTTC.